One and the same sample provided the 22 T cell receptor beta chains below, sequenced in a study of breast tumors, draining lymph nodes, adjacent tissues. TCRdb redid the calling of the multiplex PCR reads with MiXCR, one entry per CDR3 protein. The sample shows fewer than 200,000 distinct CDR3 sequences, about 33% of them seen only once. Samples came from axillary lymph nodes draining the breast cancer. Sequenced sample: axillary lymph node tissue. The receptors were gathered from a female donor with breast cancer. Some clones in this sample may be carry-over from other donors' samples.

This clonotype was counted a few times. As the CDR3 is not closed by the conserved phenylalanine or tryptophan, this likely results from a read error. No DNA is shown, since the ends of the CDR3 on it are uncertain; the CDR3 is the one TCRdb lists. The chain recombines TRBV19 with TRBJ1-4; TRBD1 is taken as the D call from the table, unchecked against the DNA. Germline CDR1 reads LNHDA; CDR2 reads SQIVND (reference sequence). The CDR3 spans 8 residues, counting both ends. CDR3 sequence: CASSIDGG.

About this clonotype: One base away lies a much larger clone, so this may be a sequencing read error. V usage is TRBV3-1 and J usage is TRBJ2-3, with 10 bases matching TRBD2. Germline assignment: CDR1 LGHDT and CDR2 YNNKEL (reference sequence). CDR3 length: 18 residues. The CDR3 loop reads CASSPRSGGGLRADTRYF. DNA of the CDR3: TGTGCCAGCAGCCCCCGCAGCGGGGGGGGACTACGGGCAGATACGCGGTATTTT.

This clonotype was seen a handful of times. For the CDR3, the DNA is TGTGCCAGCAGTGGGCCCAGATCCGGGGAGCTGTTTTTT. Translated, it gives CASSGPRSGELFF. The rearrangement joins TRBV28 to TRBJ2-2; D is unclear. This CDR3 region has 13 residues. V gave up 5 bases and J gave up 6 bases, with 10 bases separating them. CDR1 MDHEN and CDR2 SYDVKM come from the germline V gene.

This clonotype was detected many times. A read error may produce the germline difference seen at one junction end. In DNA form, the CDR3 reads TGTGCCAGCAGTCACTCGACGAGCTCCTATAATTCACCCCTCCACTTT. Amino acid sequence: CASSHSTSSYNSPLHF. The chain combines TRBV6-5 with TRBJ1-6; D unresolved. This CDR3 has 16 residues. CDR1 is MNHEY, CDR2 SVGAGI, per germline.

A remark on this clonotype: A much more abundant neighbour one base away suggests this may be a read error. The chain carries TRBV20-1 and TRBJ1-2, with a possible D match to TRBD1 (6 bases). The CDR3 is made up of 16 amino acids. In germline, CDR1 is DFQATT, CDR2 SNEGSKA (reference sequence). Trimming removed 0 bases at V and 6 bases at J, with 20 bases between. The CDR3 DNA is TGCAGTGCTAGAGATCATTCAGGGGCGACGTCTGATGGCTACACCTTC. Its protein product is CSARDHSGATSDGYTF.

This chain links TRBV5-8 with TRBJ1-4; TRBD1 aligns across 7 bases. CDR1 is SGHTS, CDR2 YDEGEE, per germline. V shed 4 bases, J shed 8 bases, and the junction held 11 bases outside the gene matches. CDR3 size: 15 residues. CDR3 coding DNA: TGTGCCAGCAGCCATGACAGGGCGCGCGGCGAAAAACTGTTTTTT. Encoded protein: CASSHDRARGEKLFF. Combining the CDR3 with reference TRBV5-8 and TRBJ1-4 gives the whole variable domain EAGVTQSPTHLIKTRGQQATLRCSPISGHTSVYWYQQALGLGLQFLLWYDEGEERNRGNFPPRFSGRQFPNYSSELNVNALELEDSALYLCASSHDRARGEKLFFGSGTQLSVL.

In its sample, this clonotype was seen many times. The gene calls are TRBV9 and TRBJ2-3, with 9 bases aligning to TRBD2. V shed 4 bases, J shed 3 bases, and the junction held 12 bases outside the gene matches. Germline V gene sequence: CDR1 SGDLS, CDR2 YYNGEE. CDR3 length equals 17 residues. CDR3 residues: CASSSRLAERSTDTQYF. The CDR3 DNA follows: TGTGCCAGCAGCTCCAGACTAGCGGAGAGGAGTACAGATACGCAGTATTTT.

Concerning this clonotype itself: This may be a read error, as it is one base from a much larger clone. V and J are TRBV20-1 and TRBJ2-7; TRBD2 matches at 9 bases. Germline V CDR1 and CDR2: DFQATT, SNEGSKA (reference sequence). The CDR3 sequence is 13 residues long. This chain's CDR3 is CSAIGLASYAQYF. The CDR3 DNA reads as TGCAGTGCAATCGGACTAGCGTCCTACGCGCAGTACTTC.

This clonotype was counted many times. The CDR3 coding sequence is TGTGCCAGCAGCCCTTCTCCCTCCTCCTACAATGAGCAGTTCTTC. Amino acids: CASSPSPSSYNEQFF. The chain recombines TRBV9 with TRBJ2-1; D not resolved. From germline, CDR1 is SGDLS and CDR2 YYNGEE. CDR3 size: 15 residues. V was cut by 4 bases and J by 0 bases, with 11 bases left in between. The full variable domain, its missing parts supplied by reference TRBV9 and TRBJ2-1, is DSGVTQTPKHLITATGQRVTLRCSPRSGDLSVYWYQQSLDQGLQFLIQYYNGEERAKGNILERFSAQQFPDLHSELNLSSLELGDSALYFCASSPSPSSYNEQFFGPGTRLTVL.

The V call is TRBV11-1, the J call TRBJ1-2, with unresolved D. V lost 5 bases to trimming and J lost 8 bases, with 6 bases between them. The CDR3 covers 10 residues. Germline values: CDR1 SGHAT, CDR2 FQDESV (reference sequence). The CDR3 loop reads CASSLWGYTF. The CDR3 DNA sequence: TGTGCCAGCAGCCTGTGGGGCTACACCTTC. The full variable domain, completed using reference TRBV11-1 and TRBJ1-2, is EAEVAQSPRYKITEKSQAVAFWCDPISGHATLYWYRQILGQGPELLVQFQDESVVDDSQLPKDRFSAERLKGVDSTLKIQPAELGDSAMYLCASSLWGYTFGSGTRLTVV.

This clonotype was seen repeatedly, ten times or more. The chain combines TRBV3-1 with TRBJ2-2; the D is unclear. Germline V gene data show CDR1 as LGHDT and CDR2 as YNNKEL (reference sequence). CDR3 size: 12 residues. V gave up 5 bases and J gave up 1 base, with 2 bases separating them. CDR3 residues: CASSKNTGELFF. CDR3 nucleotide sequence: TGTGCCAGCAGCAAGAACACCGGGGAGCTGTTTTTT.

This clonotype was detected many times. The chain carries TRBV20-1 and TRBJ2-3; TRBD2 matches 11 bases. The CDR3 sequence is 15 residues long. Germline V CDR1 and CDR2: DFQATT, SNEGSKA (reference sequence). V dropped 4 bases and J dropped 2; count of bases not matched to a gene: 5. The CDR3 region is CSAMLSGRVTDTQYF. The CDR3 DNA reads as TGCAGTGCTATGCTTAGCGGGAGGGTCACAGATACGCAGTATTTT.

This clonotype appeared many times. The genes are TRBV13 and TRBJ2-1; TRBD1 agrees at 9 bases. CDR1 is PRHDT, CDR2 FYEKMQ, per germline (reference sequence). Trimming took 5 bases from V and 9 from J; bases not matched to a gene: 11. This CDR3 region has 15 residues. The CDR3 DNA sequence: TGTGCCAGCAGCCCCCCGCCGGGACAGGGCGGTGAGCAGTTCTTC. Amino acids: CASSPPPGQGGEQFF.

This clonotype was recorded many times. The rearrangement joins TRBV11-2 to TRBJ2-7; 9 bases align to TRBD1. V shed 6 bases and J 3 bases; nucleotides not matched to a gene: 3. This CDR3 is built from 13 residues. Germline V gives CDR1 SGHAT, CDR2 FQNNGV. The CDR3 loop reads CASRRTGDYEQYF. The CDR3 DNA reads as TGTGCCAGCAGACGGACAGGGGACTACGAGCAGTACTTC.

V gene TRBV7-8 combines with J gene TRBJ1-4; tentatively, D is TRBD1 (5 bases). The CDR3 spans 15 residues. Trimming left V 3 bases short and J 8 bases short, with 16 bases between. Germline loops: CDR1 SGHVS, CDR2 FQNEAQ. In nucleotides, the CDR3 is TGTGCCAGCAGCTTTGGAGAGGCCAGGGACGAAAAACTGTTTTTT. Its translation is CASSFGEARDEKLFF.

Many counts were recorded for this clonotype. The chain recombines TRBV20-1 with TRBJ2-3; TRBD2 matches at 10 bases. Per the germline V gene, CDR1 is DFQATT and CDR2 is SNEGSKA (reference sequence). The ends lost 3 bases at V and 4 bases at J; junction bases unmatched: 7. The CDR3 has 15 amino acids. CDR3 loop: CSARDLAGVADTQYF. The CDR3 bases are TGCAGTGCTAGGGATCTAGCGGGAGTAGCAGATACGCAGTATTTT.

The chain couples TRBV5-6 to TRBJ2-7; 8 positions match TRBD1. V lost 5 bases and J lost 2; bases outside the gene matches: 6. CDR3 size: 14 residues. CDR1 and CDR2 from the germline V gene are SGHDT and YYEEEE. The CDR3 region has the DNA TGTGCCAGCAGGTTGACAGGGGCCCCCTACGAGCAGTACTTC. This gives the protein CASRLTGAPYEQYF.

Here the CDR3 DNA reads TGTGCCAGCAGCTTAAGCATCTATGGCTACACCTTC. Amino acids: CASSLSIYGYTF. The V call is TRBV7-9, the J call TRBJ1-2; D unclear. V lost 2 bases to trimming and J lost 4 bases, with 5 bases between them. The CDR3 contains 12 residues. Germline loops: CDR1 SEHNR, CDR2 FQNEAQ (reference sequence).

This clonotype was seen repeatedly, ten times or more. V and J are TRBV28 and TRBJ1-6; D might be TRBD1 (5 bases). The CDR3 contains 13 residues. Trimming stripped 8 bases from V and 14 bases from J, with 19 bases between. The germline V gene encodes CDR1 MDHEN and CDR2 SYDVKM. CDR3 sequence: CASGGFIHRTLHF. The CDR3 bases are TGTGCCAGCGGGGGATTCATTCATCGAACCCTCCACTTT.

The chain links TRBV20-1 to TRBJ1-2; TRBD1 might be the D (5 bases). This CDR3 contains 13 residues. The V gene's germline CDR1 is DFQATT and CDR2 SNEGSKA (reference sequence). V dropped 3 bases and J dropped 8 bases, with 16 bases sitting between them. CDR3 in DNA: TGCAGTGCTAGGCCGGGACGGCGCGGGGGCTACACCTTC. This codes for CSARPGRRGGYTF.

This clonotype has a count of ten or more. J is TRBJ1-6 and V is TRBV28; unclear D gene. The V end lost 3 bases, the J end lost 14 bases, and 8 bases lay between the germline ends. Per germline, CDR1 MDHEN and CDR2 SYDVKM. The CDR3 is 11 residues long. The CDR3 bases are TGTGCCAGCAGTTTCTCTGGGGCCCTCCACTTT. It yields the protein CASSFSGALHF.

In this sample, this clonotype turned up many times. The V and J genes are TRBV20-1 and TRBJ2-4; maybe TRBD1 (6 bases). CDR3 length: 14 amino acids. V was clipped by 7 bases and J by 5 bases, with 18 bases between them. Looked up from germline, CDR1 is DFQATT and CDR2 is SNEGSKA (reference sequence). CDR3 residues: CSGLGARSENIQYF. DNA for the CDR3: TGCAGTGGACTGGGGGCTAGATCGGAAAACATTCAGTACTTC.